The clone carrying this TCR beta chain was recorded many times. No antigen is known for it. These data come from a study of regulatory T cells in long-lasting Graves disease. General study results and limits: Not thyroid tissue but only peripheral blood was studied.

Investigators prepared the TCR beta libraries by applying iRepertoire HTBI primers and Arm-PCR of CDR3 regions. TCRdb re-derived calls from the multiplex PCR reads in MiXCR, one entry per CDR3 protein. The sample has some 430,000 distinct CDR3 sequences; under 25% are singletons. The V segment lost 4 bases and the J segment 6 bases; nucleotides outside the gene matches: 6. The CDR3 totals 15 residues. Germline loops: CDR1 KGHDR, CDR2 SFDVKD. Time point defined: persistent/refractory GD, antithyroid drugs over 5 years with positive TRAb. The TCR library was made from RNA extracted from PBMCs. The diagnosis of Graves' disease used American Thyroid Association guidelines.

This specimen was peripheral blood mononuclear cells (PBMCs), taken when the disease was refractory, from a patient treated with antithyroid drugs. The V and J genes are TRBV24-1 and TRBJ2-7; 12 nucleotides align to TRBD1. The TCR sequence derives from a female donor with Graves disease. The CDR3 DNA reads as TGTGCCACCAGTGACCCAGGGACAGGGGGCAGCGAGCAGTACTTC. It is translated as CATSDPGTGGSEQYF.